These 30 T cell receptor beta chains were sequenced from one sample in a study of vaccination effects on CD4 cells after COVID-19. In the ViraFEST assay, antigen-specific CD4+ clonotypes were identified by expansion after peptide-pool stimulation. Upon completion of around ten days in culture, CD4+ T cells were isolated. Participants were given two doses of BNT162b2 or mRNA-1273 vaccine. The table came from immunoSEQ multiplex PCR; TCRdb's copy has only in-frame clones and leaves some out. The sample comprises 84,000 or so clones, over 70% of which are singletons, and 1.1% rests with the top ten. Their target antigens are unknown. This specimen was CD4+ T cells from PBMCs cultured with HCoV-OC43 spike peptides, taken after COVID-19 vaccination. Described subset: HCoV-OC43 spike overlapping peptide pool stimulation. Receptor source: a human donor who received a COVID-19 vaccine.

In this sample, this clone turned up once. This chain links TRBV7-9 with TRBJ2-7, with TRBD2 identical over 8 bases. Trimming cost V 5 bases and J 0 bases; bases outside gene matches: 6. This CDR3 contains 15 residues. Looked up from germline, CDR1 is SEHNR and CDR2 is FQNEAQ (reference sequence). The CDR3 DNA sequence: TGTGCCAGCAGCCCCGGGAGGGTCCTCTCCTACGAGCAGTACGTC. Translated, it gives CASSPGRVLSYEQYV.

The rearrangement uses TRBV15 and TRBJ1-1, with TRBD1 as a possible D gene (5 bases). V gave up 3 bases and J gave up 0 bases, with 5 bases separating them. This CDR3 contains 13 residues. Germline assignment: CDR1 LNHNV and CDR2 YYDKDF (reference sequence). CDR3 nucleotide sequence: TGTGCCACCAGCAGGGGGGTGAACACTGAAGCTTTCTTT. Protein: CATSRGVNTEAFF.

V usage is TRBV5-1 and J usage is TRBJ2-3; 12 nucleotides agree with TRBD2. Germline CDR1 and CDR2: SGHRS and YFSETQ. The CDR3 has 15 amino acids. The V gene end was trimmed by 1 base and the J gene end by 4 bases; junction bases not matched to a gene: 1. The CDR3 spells CASSLPSGGADTQYF. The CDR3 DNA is TGCGCCAGCAGCTTGCCTAGCGGGGGGGCAGATACGCAGTATTTT. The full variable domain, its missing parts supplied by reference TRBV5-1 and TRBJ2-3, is KAGVTQTPRYLIKTRGQQVTLSCSPISGHRSVSWYQQTPGQGLQFLFEYFSETQRNKGNFPGRFSGRQFSNSRSEMNVSTLELGDSALYLCASSLPSGGADTQYFGPGTRLTVL.

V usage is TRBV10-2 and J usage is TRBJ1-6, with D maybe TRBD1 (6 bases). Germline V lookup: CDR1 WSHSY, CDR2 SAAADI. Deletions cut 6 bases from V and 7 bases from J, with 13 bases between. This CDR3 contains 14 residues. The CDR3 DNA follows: TGCGCCAGCAGGAGGGGGGAGGCGAATTCACCCCTCCACTTT. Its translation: CASRRGEANSPLHF.

As DNA, the CDR3 is TGTGCCAGCAGGCACAGGGGGCTGAACACTGAAGCTTTCTTT. Its translation: CASRHRGLNTEAFF. The chain is built from TRBV28 and TRBJ1-1; 9 nucleotides match TRBD1. CDR3 length: 14 residues. Unmatched junction bases numbered 2, after V lost 6 bases and J lost 0 bases. From germline, CDR1 is MDHEN and CDR2 SYDVKM.

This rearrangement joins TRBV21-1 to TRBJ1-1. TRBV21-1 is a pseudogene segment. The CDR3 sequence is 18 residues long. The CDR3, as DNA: TGTGCCAGCAGCAAAGCAGGGGAGACGTCCACCCGGTTCCTCGAAGCTTTCTTT. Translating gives CASSKAGETSTRFLEAFF.

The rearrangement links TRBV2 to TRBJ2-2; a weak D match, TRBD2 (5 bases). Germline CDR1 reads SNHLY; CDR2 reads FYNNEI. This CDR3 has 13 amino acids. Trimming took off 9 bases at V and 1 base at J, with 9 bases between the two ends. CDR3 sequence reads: CASNRENTGELFF. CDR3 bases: TGTGCCAGTAATCGGGAGAACACCGGGGAGCTGTTTTTT.

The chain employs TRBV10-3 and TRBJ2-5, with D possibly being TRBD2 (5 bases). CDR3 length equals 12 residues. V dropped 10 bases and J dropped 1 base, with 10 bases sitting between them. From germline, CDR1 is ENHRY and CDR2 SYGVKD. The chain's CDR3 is CATRTRQETQYF. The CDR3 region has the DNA TGTGCCACCAGGACTCGCCAAGAGACCCAGTACTTC.

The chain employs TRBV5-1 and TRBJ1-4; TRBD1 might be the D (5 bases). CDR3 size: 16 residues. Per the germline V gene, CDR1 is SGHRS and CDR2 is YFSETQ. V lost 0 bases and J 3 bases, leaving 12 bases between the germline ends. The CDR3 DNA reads TGCGCCAGCAGCTTGGTAGGCGGGGGAGCTAATGAAAAACTGTTTTTT. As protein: CASSLVGGGANEKLFF.

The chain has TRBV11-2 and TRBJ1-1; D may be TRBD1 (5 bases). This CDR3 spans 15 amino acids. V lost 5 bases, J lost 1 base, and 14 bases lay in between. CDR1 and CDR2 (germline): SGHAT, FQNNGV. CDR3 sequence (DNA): TGTGCCAGCAGCAACACAGGCAATCCGAACACTGAAGCTTTCTTT. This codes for CASSNTGNPNTEAFF.

CDR3 DNA: TGTGCCAGCAGCGTACGGGAAGAGACCCAGTACTTC. This translates into CASSVREETQYF. The chain recombines TRBV9 with TRBJ2-5; no clear D gene. Germline CDR1 is SGDLS and CDR2 is YYNGEE. Trimming took 1 base from V and 3 from J, leaving 4 bases between them. This CDR3 comprises 12 residues.

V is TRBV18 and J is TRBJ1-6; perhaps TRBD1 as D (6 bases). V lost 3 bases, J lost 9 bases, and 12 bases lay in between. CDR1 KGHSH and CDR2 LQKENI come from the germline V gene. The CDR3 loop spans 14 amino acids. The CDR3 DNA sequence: TGTGCCAGCTCACCGCAAGAACAGGGTTCACCCCTCCACTTT. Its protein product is CASSPQEQGSPLHF.

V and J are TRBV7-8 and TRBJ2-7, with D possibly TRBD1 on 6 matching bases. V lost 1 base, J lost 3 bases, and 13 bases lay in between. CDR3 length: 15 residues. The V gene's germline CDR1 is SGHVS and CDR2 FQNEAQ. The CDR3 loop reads CASSLVPDRLYEQYV. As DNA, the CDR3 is TGTGCCAGCAGCTTAGTCCCGGACAGACTCTACGAGCAGTACGTC.

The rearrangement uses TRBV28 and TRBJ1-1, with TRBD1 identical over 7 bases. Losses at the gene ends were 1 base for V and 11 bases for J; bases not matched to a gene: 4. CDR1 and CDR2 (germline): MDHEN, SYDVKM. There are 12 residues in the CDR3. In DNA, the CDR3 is TGTGCCAGCAGTTTATTACAGGGGCGGGCTTTCTTT. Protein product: CASSLLQGRAFF.

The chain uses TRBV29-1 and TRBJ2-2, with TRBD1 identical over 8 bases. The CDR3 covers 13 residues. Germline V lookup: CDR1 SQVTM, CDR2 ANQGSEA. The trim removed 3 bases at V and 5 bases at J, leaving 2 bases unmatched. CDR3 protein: CSVDRTGTGELFF. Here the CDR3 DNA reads TGCAGCGTTGATAGGACAGGGACCGGGGAGCTGTTTTTT.

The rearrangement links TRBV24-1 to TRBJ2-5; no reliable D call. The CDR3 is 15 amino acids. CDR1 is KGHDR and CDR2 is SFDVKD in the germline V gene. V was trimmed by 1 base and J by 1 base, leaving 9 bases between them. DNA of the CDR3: TGTGCCACCAGTGATTTTGGGCAGCTCCAAGAGACCCAGTACTTC. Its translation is CATSDFGQLQETQYF.

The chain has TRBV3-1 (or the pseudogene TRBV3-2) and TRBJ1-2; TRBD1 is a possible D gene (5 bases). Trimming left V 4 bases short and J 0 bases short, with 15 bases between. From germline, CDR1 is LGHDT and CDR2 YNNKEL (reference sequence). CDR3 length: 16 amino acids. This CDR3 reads CASSPPGGEANYGYTF. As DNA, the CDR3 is TGTGCCAGCAGCCCCCCCGGGGGAGAAGCTAACTATGGCTACACCTTC.

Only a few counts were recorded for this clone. CDR3: CASSSRGRGRESNQPQHF. The CDR3 DNA reads as TGTGCCAGCAGCTCAAGAGGGAGAGGGAGAGAGAGCAATCAGCCCCAGCATTTT. The V and J genes are TRBV7-2 and TRBJ1-5; no clear D gene. V gave up 4 bases and J gave up 1 base, with 20 bases separating them. The CDR3 contains 18 residues. CDR1 and CDR2 from the germline V gene are SGHTA and FQGNSA.

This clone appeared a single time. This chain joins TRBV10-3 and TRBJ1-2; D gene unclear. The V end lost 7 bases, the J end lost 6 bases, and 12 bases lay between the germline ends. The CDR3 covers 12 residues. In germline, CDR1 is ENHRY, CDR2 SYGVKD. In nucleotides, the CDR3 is TGTGCCATCACTGAAGATGGTCATGGCTACACCTTC. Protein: CAITEDGHGYTF.

The CDR3 DNA sequence: TGTGCCTGGAGTGTACAGCTCGGCACACAAGAGACCCAGTACTTC. Its protein is CAWSVQLGTQETQYF. The chain joins TRBV30 to TRBJ2-5; D is ambiguous. The CDR3 covers 15 residues. In germline, CDR1 is GTSNPN, CDR2 SVGIG (reference sequence). V was cut by 0 bases and J by 2 bases, with 13 bases left in between.

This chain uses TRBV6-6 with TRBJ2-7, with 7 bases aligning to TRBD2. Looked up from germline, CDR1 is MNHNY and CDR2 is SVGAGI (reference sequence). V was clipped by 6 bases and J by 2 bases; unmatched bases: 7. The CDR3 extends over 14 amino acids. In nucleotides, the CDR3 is TGTGCCAGCAGCCCCCTTCGGGGGGCCTACGAGCAGTACGTC. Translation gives CASSPLRGAYEQYV.

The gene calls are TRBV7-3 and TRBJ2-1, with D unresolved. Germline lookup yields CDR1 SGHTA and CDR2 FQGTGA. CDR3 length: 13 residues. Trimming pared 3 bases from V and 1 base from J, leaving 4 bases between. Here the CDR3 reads CASSLQSYNEQFF. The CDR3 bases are TGTGCCAGCAGCTTGCAGTCCTACAATGAGCAGTTCTTC.

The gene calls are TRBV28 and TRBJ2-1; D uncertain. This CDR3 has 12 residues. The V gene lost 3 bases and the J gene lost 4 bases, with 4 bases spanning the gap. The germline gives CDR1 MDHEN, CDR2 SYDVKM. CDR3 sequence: CASSLMYNEQFF. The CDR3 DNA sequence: TGTGCCAGCAGTTTGATGTACAATGAGCAGTTCTTC.

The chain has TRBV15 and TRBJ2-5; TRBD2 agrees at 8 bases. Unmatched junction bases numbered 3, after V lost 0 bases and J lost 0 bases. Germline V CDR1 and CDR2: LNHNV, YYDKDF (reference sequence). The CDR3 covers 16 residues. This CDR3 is CATSRDRGGHQETQYF. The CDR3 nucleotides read TGTGCCACCAGCAGAGACCGGGGGGGACACCAAGAGACCCAGTACTTC.

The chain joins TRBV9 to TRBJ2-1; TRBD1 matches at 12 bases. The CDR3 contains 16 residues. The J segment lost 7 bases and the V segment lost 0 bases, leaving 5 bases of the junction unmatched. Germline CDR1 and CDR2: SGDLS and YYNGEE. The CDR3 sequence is CASSVVGDRGPNEQFF. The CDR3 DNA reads TGTGCCAGCAGCGTAGTAGGGGACAGGGGGCCAAATGAGCAGTTCTTC.

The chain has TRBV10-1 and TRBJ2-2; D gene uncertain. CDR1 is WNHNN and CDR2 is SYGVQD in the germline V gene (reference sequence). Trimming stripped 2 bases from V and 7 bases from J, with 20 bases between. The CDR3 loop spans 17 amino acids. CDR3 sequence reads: CASSEGSSLRLGGELFF. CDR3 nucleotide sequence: TGCGCCAGCAGTGAGGGCAGTTCCCTCCGTTTGGGCGGGGAGCTGTTTTTT.

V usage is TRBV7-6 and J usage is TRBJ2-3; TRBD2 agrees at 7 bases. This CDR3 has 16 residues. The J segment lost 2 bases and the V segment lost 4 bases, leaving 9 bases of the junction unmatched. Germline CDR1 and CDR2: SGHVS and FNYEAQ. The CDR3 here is CASSSLSGSNTDTQYF. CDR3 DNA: TGTGCCAGCAGCTCCCTTAGCGGGTCCAACACAGATACGCAGTATTTT.

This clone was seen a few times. The chain's CDR3 is CASTGGTDVINQPQHF. CDR3 nucleotide sequence: TGTGCCAGTACCGGAGGGACAGACGTCATCAATCAGCCCCAGCATTTT. The chain links TRBV2 to TRBJ1-5, with TRBD1 matching 7 bases. The CDR3 spans 16 residues. V lost 9 bases to trimming and J lost 3 bases; unmatched junction nucleotides: 14. CDR1 and CDR2 (germline): SNHLY, FYNNEI.

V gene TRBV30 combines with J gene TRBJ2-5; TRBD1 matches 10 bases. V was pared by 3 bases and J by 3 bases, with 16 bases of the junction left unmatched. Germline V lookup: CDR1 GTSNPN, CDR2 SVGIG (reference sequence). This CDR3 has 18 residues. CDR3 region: CAWSRDRGFPETKETQYF. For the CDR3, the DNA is TGTGCCTGGAGCAGGGACAGGGGTTTTCCCGAAACAAAAGAGACCCAGTACTTC.

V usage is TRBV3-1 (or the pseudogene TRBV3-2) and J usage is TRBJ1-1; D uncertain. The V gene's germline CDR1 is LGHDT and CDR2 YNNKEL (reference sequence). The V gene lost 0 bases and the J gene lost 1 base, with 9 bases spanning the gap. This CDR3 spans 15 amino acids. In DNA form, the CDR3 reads TGTGCCAGCAGCCAAGATGTGCCAGCGAACACTGAAGCTTTCTTT. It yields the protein CASSQDVPANTEAFF.